Described below is a single T cell receptor beta chain sequence and its context. Its target is not known. Every donor gave 7.5 to 10 milliliters of peripheral blood. The data were taken from a study of blood T cells in healthy people across ages. A second PCR, run for roughly 7 to 12 cycles, used a sample-barcoded 5' primer plus a J-beta primer mix. TCRdb fed the 5' RACE reads into MiXCR, producing one record per CDR3 protein. Altogether fewer than 1.5 million distinct CDR3 sequences are present, 42% being singletons, with the ten largest covering 7.9%. This CDR3 is 16 amino acids long. V shed 2 bases and J shed 2 bases, with 16 bases lying between them. CDR1 and CDR2 (germline): MDHEN, SYDVKM. Whole-study results and caveats: Diversity was estimated from one million T cells, and these estimates were considered underestimates.

The TCR comes from a young woman in good health. This chain connects TRBV28 to TRBJ2-7; D possibly matches TRBD1 or TRBD2 (6 bases each). Sequenced material: blood. The DNA of the CDR3 is TGTGCCAGCAGTTTAGGGGGCGGGGAGCTAGCCTACGAGCAGTACTTC. Translating gives CASSLGGGELAYEQYF. The whole variable domain, filled in from reference TRBV28 and TRBJ2-7, reads DVKVTQSSRYLVKRTGEKVFLECVQDMDHENMFWYRQDPGLGLRLIYFSYDVKMKEKGDIPEGYSVSREKKERFSLILESASTNQTSMYLCASSLGGGELAYEQYFGPGTRLTVT.